These 21 T cell receptor beta chains were all obtained from the same sample, sequenced in a study of T cells in Graves' hyperthyroidism and ophthalmopathy. What was amplified from RNA transcripts were TCR beta CDR3 regions. With the HTBI primer set, the TCR CDR3 went through a first round of RT-PCR. TCRdb fed the multiplex PCR reads into MiXCR, producing one record per CDR3 protein. Among about 250,000 distinct CDR3 sequences listed, over 20% were seen once. Sequencing was carried out using blood. These receptors were taken from a man aged 25 to 45 with Graves' ophthalmopathy.

The chain recombines TRBV5-4 with TRBJ2-3; perhaps TRBD2 as D (6 bases). CDR1 SGHNT and CDR2 YYREEE come from the germline V gene (reference sequence). Trimming shortened V by 4 bases and J by 0 bases, and 15 bases separated the two germline ends. The CDR3 totals 16 residues. The CDR3 DNA reads TGTGCCAGCAGCCCCCCGGGAGCCACTAGCACAGATACGCAGTATTTT. Amino acids: CASSPPGATSTDTQYF.

This clonotype was counted at least ten times. The rearrangement uses TRBV2 and TRBJ2-5, with D perhaps assigned TRBD1 or TRBD2 (5 bases each). Trimming removed 3 bases at V and 4 bases at J, with 12 bases between. CDR3 length: 14 amino acids. Germline V gene data show CDR1 as SNHLY and CDR2 as FYNNEI. The CDR3 nucleotides read TGTGCCAGCAGTGAGCCGGGACCAAGAGAGACCCAGTACTTC. This gives the protein CASSEPGPRETQYF.

The chain couples TRBV20-1 to TRBJ2-7; D unresolved. The V end lost 6 bases, the J end lost 0 bases, and 6 bases lay between the germline ends. The CDR3 sequence is 11 residues long. CDR1 is DFQATT and CDR2 is SNEGSKA in the germline V gene (reference sequence). The CDR3 coding sequence is TGCAGTGCCTCCTTCTCCTACGAGCAGTACTTC. Its protein product is CSASFSYEQYF.

On this clonotype: One junction end does not reproduce the germline sequence, and a read error may be involved. The chain uses TRBV27 and TRBJ2-7, with 9 bases lining up with TRBD2. Germline CDR1 and CDR2: MNHEY and SMNVEV (reference sequence). The CDR3 has 15 residues. The DNA for the CDR3 is TGTGCTAGCAGTTTATCCCTAGCGGGGTCCTACGAGCAGTACTTC. This encodes CASSLSLAGSYEQYF.

This clonotype came up many times. The chain has TRBV2 and TRBJ2-1; D may match TRBD1 or TRBD2 (6 bases each). The CDR3 is made up of 15 amino acids. Trimming shortened V by 7 bases and J by 7 bases, and 20 bases separated the two germline ends. The germline V gene has CDR1 SNHLY and CDR2 FYNNEI. The CDR3 loop reads CASITGAQGLNEQFF. CDR3 in DNA: TGTGCCAGCATAACGGGAGCTCAGGGGCTGAATGAGCAGTTCTTC.

The chain employs TRBV7-9 and TRBJ1-3, with 7 bases aligning to TRBD1. This CDR3 comprises 18 residues. Germline V gene lookup returns CDR1 SEHNR and CDR2 FQNEAQ (reference sequence). With 2 bases clipped from V and 0 bases from J, the junction kept 10 bases outside the gene matches. The CDR3 region is CASSLWDSTIVSGNTIYF. CDR3 sequence (DNA): TGTGCCAGCAGCTTATGGGACAGTACGATCGTCTCTGGAAACACCATATATTTT.

In its sample, this clonotype was seen a few times. The V call is TRBV5-6, the J call TRBJ2-2, with a weak D call TRBD1 (5 bases). The V and J ends lost 1 base and 6 bases respectively, with 10 bases between them. The CDR3 contains 14 residues. The germline CDR1 and CDR2 sequences are SGHDT and YYEEEE. As DNA, the CDR3 is TGTGCCAGCAGCTTGAACCCAGGGTCCGGGGAGCTGTTTTTT. Its protein product is CASSLNPGSGELFF.

The chain joins TRBV13 to TRBJ1-3; 9 bases line up with TRBD1. The germline CDR1 and CDR2 sequences are PRHDT and FYEKMQ (reference sequence). The CDR3 extends over 18 amino acids. The ends lost 5 bases at V and 0 bases at J; junction bases unmatched: 11. CDR3 bases: TGTGCCAGCAGCCAAGGATACAGGGGGCCTAGCTCTGGAAACACCATATATTTT. Its translation: CASSQGYRGPSSGNTIYF. Using reference TRBV13 and TRBJ1-3 for the parts outside the CDR3, the full variable domain is AAGVIQSPRHLIKEKRETATLKCYPIPRHDTVYWYQQGPGQDPQFLISFYEKMQSDKGSIPDRFSAQQFSDYHSELNMSSLELGDSALYFCASSQGYRGPSSGNTIYFGEGSWLTVV.

As regards this clonotype: This clone may be a read error of a much larger clone one base away. The genes are TRBV3-1 and TRBJ1-2; D possibly corresponds to TRBD1 (5 bases). Between the trimmed V and J ends, which lost 5 bases and 2 bases, there was a span of 15 bases. Germline V lookup: CDR1 LGHDT, CDR2 YNNKEL (reference sequence). The CDR3 loop spans 15 amino acids. The CDR3 DNA sequence: TGTGCCAGCAGCTCCCGGGCAGGGACGAACTATGGCTACACCTTC. Translation: CASSSRAGTNYGYTF.

The J gene is TRBJ2-2, the V gene TRBV27; D gene uncertain. Germline V gene sequence: CDR1 MNHEY, CDR2 SMNVEV (reference sequence). The CDR3 totals 12 residues. Between the trimmed V and J ends, which lost 7 bases and 5 bases, there was a span of 8 bases. The CDR3 nucleotides read TGTGCCAGCATGCCAGGAACCGGGGAGCTGTTTTTT. This encodes CASMPGTGELFF.

This clonotype occurred many times. The rearrangement uses TRBV2 and TRBJ2-2; TRBD2 aligns across 14 bases. J was trimmed by 7 bases and V by 11 bases; bases with no gene match: 6. CDR1 is SNHLY, CDR2 FYNNEI, per germline. CDR3 length equals 14 residues. This chain's CDR3 is CAGRGTSGSGELFF. The CDR3, as DNA: TGTGCCGGCCGTGGGACTAGCGGGAGCGGGGAGCTGTTTTTT.

This clonotype appeared once. J is TRBJ1-2 and V is TRBV13; D remains ambiguous. Germline CDR1 and CDR2: PRHDT and FYEKMQ (reference sequence). With 5 bases removed from V and 2 bases from J, the gap between germline ends came to 6 bases. The CDR3 sequence is 12 residues long. CDR3 in amino acids: CASSRLNYGYTF. CDR3 bases: TGTGCCAGCAGCCGATTAAACTATGGCTACACCTTC.

Comment on this clonotype: Possible read error: a much larger clone is one base away. The chain has TRBV3-1 and TRBJ2-5, with 8 nucleotides matching TRBD1. CDR3 length: 15 residues. CDR1 LGHDT and CDR2 YNNKEL come from the germline V gene (reference sequence). The CDR3 loop is CGSSHSGQGRETQYF. DNA for the CDR3: TGTGGCAGCAGCCACTCTGGACAGGGAAGGGAGACCCAGTACTTC.

The table lists this clonotype with a few counts. The chain carries TRBV9 and TRBJ2-1; D not certain. This CDR3 is built from 11 residues. Trimming left V 0 bases short and J 8 bases short, with 3 bases between. From germline, CDR1 is SGDLS and CDR2 YYNGEE. The CDR3 reads CASSVGYEQFF. CDR3 DNA sequence: TGTGCCAGCAGCGTAGGTTATGAGCAGTTCTTC.

This clonotype has a handful of counts. V usage is TRBV20-1 and J usage is TRBJ1-2, with D perhaps TRBD1 (6 bases). The V gene lost 0 bases and the J gene lost 4 bases, with 9 bases spanning the gap. Germline V gives CDR1 DFQATT, CDR2 SNEGSKA (reference sequence). The CDR3 has 13 amino acids. CDR3 in DNA: TGCAGTGCTAGAGACGGGGGGGCCTATGGCTACACCTTC. Translation: CSARDGGAYGYTF.

This clonotype has only a few counts. The CDR3 bases are TGTGCCAGCAGCTTAGACCCTTCCACAGATACGCAGTATTTT. Translating it yields CASSLDPSTDTQYF. The genes are TRBV7-2 and TRBJ2-3; D is uncertain. The germline V gene encodes CDR1 SGHTA and CDR2 FQGNSA. Trimming took off 1 base at V and 2 bases at J, with 7 bases between the two ends. The CDR3 runs to 14 residues.

Ten or more counts support this clonotype. This chain joins TRBV7-8 and TRBJ1-6; tentative D call: TRBD1 (6 bases). Between the trimmed V and J ends, which lost 3 bases and 7 bases, there was a span of 16 bases. In germline, CDR1 is SGHVS, CDR2 FQNEAQ. This CDR3 has 16 residues. DNA for the CDR3: TGTGCCAGCAGCTTTAGTTCTGGGGGCGCGAATTCACCCCTCCACTTT. Its protein is CASSFSSGGANSPLHF. The full variable domain, its missing parts supplied by reference TRBV7-8 and TRBJ1-6, is GAGVSQSPRYKVAKRGQDVALRCDPISGHVSLFWYQQALGQGPEFLTYFQNEAQLDKSGLPSDRFFAERPEGSVSTLKIQRTQQEDSAVYLCASSFSSGGANSPLHFGNGTRLTVT.

The genes are TRBV20-1 and TRBJ2-5; D remains ambiguous. CDR1 DFQATT and CDR2 SNEGSKA come from the germline V gene (reference sequence). This CDR3 is 11 amino acids long. The germline V and J ends were trimmed by 4 bases and 4 bases, with 7 bases remaining between them. Here the CDR3 reads CSANVRETQYF. The CDR3 bases are TGCAGTGCTAACGTTAGAGAGACCCAGTACTTC.

This clonotype was observed many times. CDR3 in DNA: TGTGCCAGCAGTCCTTATCCCGAATCGCTAGCGGGAGTCGCCGCAGATACGCAGTATTTT. Protein product: CASSPYPESLAGVAADTQYF. The chain recombines TRBV12-3 or TRBV12-4 with TRBJ2-3; 10 positions match TRBD2. V lost 5 bases to trimming and J lost 4 bases; unmatched junction nucleotides: 21. The CDR3 spans 20 residues.

J is TRBJ2-7 and V is TRBV5-1; possibly TRBD1 for D (5 bases). Germline CDR1 and CDR2: SGHRS and YFSETQ. The CDR3 runs 14 residues. Trimming removed 2 bases from V and 7 bases from J, with 16 bases in between. DNA of the CDR3: TGCGCCAGCAGCTTATCCCAGGGCCTCGGAGAGCAGTACTTC. It encodes CASSLSQGLGEQYF.

The chain uses TRBV27 and TRBJ2-1; 12 bases match TRBD2. The junction had 6 bases not matched to a gene; V was cut back by 5 bases and J by 7 bases. CDR1 and CDR2 from the germline V gene are MNHEY and SMNVEV (reference sequence). This CDR3 is 15 amino acids long. The CDR3 region has the DNA TGTGCCAGCAGTGGTCGACTAGCGGGAGATAATGAGCAGTTCTTC. Amino acids: CASSGRLAGDNEQFF.